One and the same sample provided the 18 T cell receptor beta chains below, sequenced in a study of T cell responses to AZD1222 COVID-19 vaccine. The assay was immunoSEQ multiplex PCR, and TCRdb's table has in-frame clones only and misses some. The sample yields 100,000 to 150,000 clones, just under 90% seen once. This material consisted of peripheral blood, taken on day 0 of AZD1222 vaccination. Source of these receptors: an adult in good health.

V usage is TRBV28 and J usage is TRBJ1-5, with 9 bases identical to TRBD1. The germline CDR1 and CDR2 sequences are MDHEN and SYDVKM. The ends lost 6 bases at V and 7 bases at J; junction bases unmatched: 10. CDR3 size: 15 residues. Here the CDR3 reads CASRSGQGWGQPQHF. Written as DNA, the CDR3 is TGTGCCAGCAGGTCGGGACAGGGTTGGGGCCAGCCCCAGCATTTT.

The genes are TRBV19 and TRBJ2-1; no clear D. V was cut by 1 base and J by 2 bases, with 6 bases left in between. The CDR3 runs 14 residues. The germline CDR1 and CDR2 sequences are LNHDA and SQIVND (reference sequence). The CDR3 DNA reads as TGTGCCAGTAGTATAGCTGCCGCCTACAATGAGCAGTTCTTC. This codes for CASSIAAAYNEQFF.

The chain recombines TRBV5-1 with TRBJ2-5; D possibly uses TRBD1 or TRBD2 (5 bases each). This CDR3 region has 15 residues. Between the trimmed V and J ends, which lost 4 bases and 2 bases, there was a span of 15 bases. CDR1 is SGHRS, CDR2 YFSETQ, per germline. CDR3 bases: TGCGCCAGCAGCGGGGGTCCTAGCTTTCAAGAGACCCAGTACTTC. Translated: CASSGGPSFQETQYF.

V is TRBV5-4 and J is TRBJ1-1; no clear D. The germline CDR1 and CDR2 sequences are SGHNT and YYREEE (reference sequence). Trimming took 0 bases from V and 4 from J, leaving 13 bases between them. The CDR3 covers 15 residues. The DNA of the CDR3 is TGTGCCAGCAGCTTGGGTGCGGTGTTCCCCACTGAAGCTTTCTTT. Amino acid sequence: CASSLGAVFPTEAFF.

The chain links TRBV11-2 to TRBJ2-3; no clear D gene. The CDR3 runs to 11 residues. Germline CDR1 and CDR2: SGHAT and FQNNGV. V dropped 5 bases and J dropped 3 bases, with 3 bases sitting between them. The CDR3 protein is CASSRTDTQYF. In nucleotides, the CDR3 is TGTGCCAGCAGCAGAACAGATACGCAGTATTTT.

The rearrangement links TRBV6-5 to TRBJ1-1; D remains ambiguous. Germline assignment: CDR1 MNHEY and CDR2 SVGAGI. The CDR3 spans 13 residues. V was trimmed by 2 bases and J by 2 bases, leaving 6 bases between them. CDR3 amino acids: CASSYNPNTEAFF. For the CDR3, the DNA is TGTGCCAGCAGTTACAATCCTAACACTGAAGCTTTCTTT.

The chain employs TRBV5-1 and TRBJ1-6; D is unclear. The CDR3 is made up of 16 amino acids. V was shortened by 1 base and J by 7 bases, with 15 bases between the two germline ends. The germline gives CDR1 SGHRS, CDR2 YFSETQ. The CDR3 loop reads CASSLWAGKPNSPLHF. The CDR3, as DNA: TGCGCCAGCAGCTTGTGGGCCGGGAAGCCGAATTCACCCCTCCACTTT. Full variable domain (rest looked up from reference TRBV5-1 and TRBJ1-6): KAGVTQTPRYLIKTRGQQVTLSCSPISGHRSVSWYQQTPGQGLQFLFEYFSETQRNKGNFPGRFSGRQFSNSRSEMNVSTLELGDSALYLCASSLWAGKPNSPLHFGNGTRLTVT.

This chain's CDR3 is CASSLSGGVEKLFF. The CDR3, as DNA: TGTGCCAGCAGTTTATCCGGGGGCGTCGAAAAACTGTTTTTT. The V and J genes are TRBV28 and TRBJ1-4, with a tentative D call TRBD1 (6 bases). The CDR3 loop spans 14 amino acids. Germline loops: CDR1 MDHEN, CDR2 SYDVKM. V lost 1 base and J 8 bases, leaving 11 bases between the germline ends.

The V gene is TRBV11-2, the J gene TRBJ2-6; D call uncertain. CDR1 and CDR2 (germline): SGHAT, FQNNGV. Trimming left V 0 bases short and J 0 bases short, with 9 bases between. The CDR3 runs 17 residues. The CDR3 coding sequence is TGTGCCAGCAGCTTAGATGGGTATGGCTCTGGGGCCAACGTCCTGACTTTC. Encoded protein: CASSLDGYGSGANVLTF. The full variable domain, with the rest looked up from reference TRBV11-2 and TRBJ2-6, is EAGVAQSPRYKIIEKRQSVAFWCNPISGHATLYWYQQILGQGPKLLIQFQNNGVVDDSQLPKDRFSAERLKGVDSTLKIQPAKLEDSAVYLCASSLDGYGSGANVLTFGAGSRLTVL.

The chain couples TRBV12-3 or TRBV12-4 to TRBJ1-6; a weak D match, TRBD1 (5 bases). V was trimmed by 3 bases and J by 8 bases, leaving 8 bases between them. This CDR3 is built from 13 residues. The CDR3 sequence is CASSLGGYSPLHF. CDR3 DNA: TGTGCCAGCAGTTTGGGGGGATATTCACCCCTCCACTTT.

The table lists this clone with a count of one. This chain uses TRBV19 with TRBJ2-7; 11 nucleotides match TRBD1. V gave up 3 bases and J gave up 6 bases; unmatched junction bases: 4. The CDR3 has 14 amino acids. In germline, CDR1 is LNHDA, CDR2 SQIVND (reference sequence). CDR3 sequence reads: CASSIGQGAFEQYF. CDR3 DNA sequence: TGTGCCAGTAGTATTGGACAGGGGGCGTTCGAGCAGTACTTC.

This chain uses TRBV9 with TRBJ1-1; TRBD1 might be the D (5 bases). CDR3 length: 15 residues. Trimming shortened V by 3 bases and J by 0 bases, and 12 bases separated the two germline ends. Germline V CDR1 and CDR2: SGDLS, YYNGEE. The CDR3 sequence: CASSARANLNTEAFF. CDR3 sequence (DNA): TGTGCCAGCAGCGCCAGGGCCAACCTGAACACTGAAGCTTTCTTT.

The gene calls are TRBV6-5 and TRBJ1-1; D is unresolved. Germline V gene data show CDR1 as MNHEY and CDR2 as SVGAGI. V was clipped by 2 bases and J by 1 base, with 8 bases between them. CDR3 length: 14 amino acids. CDR3 DNA: TGTGCCAGCAGTTACGGGGTGGGGAACACTGAAGCTTTCTTT. Amino acids: CASSYGVGNTEAFF.

The chain uses TRBV19 and TRBJ2-1; TRBD2 matches 12 bases. V was clipped by 5 bases and J by 8 bases; unmatched bases: 4. CDR1 LNHDA and CDR2 SQIVND come from the germline V gene (reference sequence). The CDR3 is 14 residues long. Here the CDR3 DNA reads TGTGCCAGTAGTCTAGCGGGGGGGTATCATGAGCAGTTCTTC. Its translation is CASSLAGGYHEQFF. Combining the CDR3 with reference TRBV19 and TRBJ2-1 gives the whole variable domain DGGITQSPKYLFRKEGQNVTLSCEQNLNHDAMYWYRQDPGQGLRLIYYSQIVNDFQKGDIAEGYSVSREKKESFPLTVTSAQKNPTAFYLCASSLAGGYHEQFFGPGTRLTVL.

The CDR3 DNA sequence: TGTGCCAGTGCTATGGGAATTGGCCTGAACACTGAAGCTTTCTTT. Its protein is CASAMGIGLNTEAFF. The chain recombines TRBV19 with TRBJ1-1; D gene uncertain. CDR3 length: 15 residues. Deletions cut 8 bases from V and 0 bases from J, with 16 bases between. Germline CDR1 reads LNHDA; CDR2 reads SQIVND (reference sequence).

In this sample, this clone turned up once. The chain has TRBV2 and TRBJ2-1, with 12 bases aligning to TRBD2. CDR3 length: 15 residues. Germline V CDR1 and CDR2: SNHLY, FYNNEI. After removal of 6 bases from V and 2 bases from J, the junction contained 2 bases not matched to a gene. In DNA form, the CDR3 reads TGTGCCAGCAGGCTAGCGGGAGGGCCCTACAATGAGCAGTTCTTC. It translates to CASRLAGGPYNEQFF.

The chain carries TRBV2 and TRBJ1-6, with D tentatively TRBD1 (6 bases). The CDR3 has 14 amino acids. Germline V CDR1 and CDR2: SNHLY, FYNNEI. V was clipped by 4 bases and J by 6 bases, with 10 bases between them. The CDR3 loop is CASSVQGLNSPLHF. The CDR3 bases are TGTGCCAGCAGTGTACAGGGACTTAATTCACCCCTCCACTTT.

In DNA, the CDR3 is TGCGCCAGCAGGCCCCTTTTTTTGCGGGAGGGCCCCGATGAGCAGTTCTTC. Translated: CASRPLFLREGPDEQFF. This sequence joins TRBV4-1 and TRBJ2-1; 9 bases align to TRBD2. The CDR3 is 17 amino acids. J lost 8 bases, V lost 6 bases, and 17 bases had no gene match. Germline V gene data show CDR1 as MGHRA and CDR2 as YSYEKL.